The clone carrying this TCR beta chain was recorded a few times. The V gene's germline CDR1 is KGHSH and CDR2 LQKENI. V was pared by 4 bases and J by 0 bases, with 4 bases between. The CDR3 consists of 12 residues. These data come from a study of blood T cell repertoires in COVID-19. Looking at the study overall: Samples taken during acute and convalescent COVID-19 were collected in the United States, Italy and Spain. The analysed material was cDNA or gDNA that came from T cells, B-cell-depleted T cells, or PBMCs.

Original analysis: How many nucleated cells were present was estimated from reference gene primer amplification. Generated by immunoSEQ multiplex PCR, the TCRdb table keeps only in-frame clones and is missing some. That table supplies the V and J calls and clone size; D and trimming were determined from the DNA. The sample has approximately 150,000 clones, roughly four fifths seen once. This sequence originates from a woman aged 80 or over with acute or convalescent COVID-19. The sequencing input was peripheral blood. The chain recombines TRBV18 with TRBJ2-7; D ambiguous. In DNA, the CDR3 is TGTGCCAGCTCACTTAGCTCCTACGAGCAGTACTTC. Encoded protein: CASSLSSYEQYF.